This passage covers 31 T cell receptor beta chains from one sample sequenced in a study of T cells after yellow fever vaccination. TCRdb passed the 5' RACE reads through MiXCR, listing each CDR3 protein once. The sample lists roughly 350,000 distinct CDR3 sequences; over 3.5% were seen once. The sample consisted of PBMCs, taken 5 days after the yellow fever booster vaccination. These receptors were taken from a man younger than 30 who received the YFV17D yellow fever vaccine.

This clonotype was recorded a few times. J is TRBJ1-6 and V is TRBV27, with TRBD1 as a possible D gene (5 bases). Germline V CDR1 and CDR2: MNHEY, SMNVEV (reference sequence). V was cut by 6 bases and J by 16 bases, with 22 bases left in between. The length of the CDR3 is 14 residues. In nucleotides, the CDR3 is TGTGCCAGCAGCCCCCCGGACCAGGGTTGGGGACTCCACTTT. This encodes CASSPPDQGWGLHF.

The chain carries TRBV2 and TRBJ2-1; 7 bases map to TRBD1. The germline V gene encodes CDR1 SNHLY and CDR2 FYNNEI. CDR3 length: 13 amino acids. J lost 7 bases, V lost 6 bases, and 6 bases had no gene match. The CDR3 DNA follows: TGTGCCAGCAGGGTTGGACAGGTTAATGAGCAGTTCTTC. Residues: CASRVGQVNEQFF.

This clonotype was seen a handful of times. The CDR3 sequence: CASSQDGWTGGYTF. The CDR3 region has the DNA TGCGCCAGCAGCCAAGATGGGTGGACAGGAGGCTACACCTTC. The chain links TRBV4-3 to TRBJ1-2; TRBD1 aligns across 7 bases. J gave up 8 bases and V 0 bases, and 6 bases lay outside the gene matches. The CDR3 has 14 amino acids. Germline-derived CDR1 and CDR2 are LGHNA and YSLEER.

This clonotype was counted only a few times. The chain has TRBV3-1 and TRBJ2-3, with TRBD1 identical over 9 bases. Trimming took 4 bases from V and 1 from J; bases not matched to a gene: 12. Per germline, CDR1 LGHDT and CDR2 YNNKEL (reference sequence). The length of the CDR3 is 18 residues. CDR3 nucleotides: TGTGCCAGCAGCCTACAATTGGACAGGGGAAGGGGCACAGATACGCAGTATTTT. Protein product: CASSLQLDRGRGTDTQYF.

The sample holds a few counts of this clonotype. The rearrangement joins TRBV6-5 to TRBJ2-3; 9 bases map to TRBD2. Germline V CDR1 and CDR2: MNHEY, SVGAGI. The CDR3 is 15 amino acids. V lost 2 bases, J lost 2 bases, and 2 bases stayed unmatched. The CDR3: CASSYAGGPTDTQYF. CDR3 nucleotide sequence: TGTGCCAGCAGTTACGCGGGGGGGCCCACAGATACGCAGTATTTT.

This clonotype occurred many times. This chain uses TRBV18 with TRBJ2-7; D is unresolved. The CDR3 runs to 13 residues. CDR1 and CDR2 (germline): KGHSH, LQKENI. The ends were cut back, 2 bases at V and 6 bases at J, with 11 bases in the middle. CDR3 sequence (DNA): TGTGCCAGCTCACCAACAGAAATGATCGAGCAGTACTTC. Translating gives CASSPTEMIEQYF.

This clonotype showed up just a few times. The chain uses TRBV7-6 and TRBJ2-7, with 8 bases that match TRBD1. This CDR3 is 15 amino acids long. The V gene's germline CDR1 is SGHVS and CDR2 FNYEAQ. The V and J ends lost 6 bases and 6 bases, in that order; junction bases with no gene match: 13. In nucleotides, the CDR3 is TGTGCCAGCAGATCATTTCGCCGGGGACAGGCCGAGCAGTACGTC. Translation: CASRSFRRGQAEQYV.

The chain carries TRBV5-1 and TRBJ2-5, with D tentatively TRBD2 (5 bases). Germline V gives CDR1 SGHRS, CDR2 YFSETQ. The V end lost 6 bases, the J end lost 3 bases, and 15 bases lay between the germline ends. CDR3 length: 14 residues. CDR3 in DNA: TGCGCCAGCACCCTAGGACGGAGGAAAGAGACCCAGTACTTC. Its translation is CASTLGRRKETQYF. Filled out from reference TRBV5-1 and TRBJ2-5, the complete variable domain reads KAGVTQTPRYLIKTRGQQVTLSCSPISGHRSVSWYQQTPGQGLQFLFEYFSETQRNKGNFPGRFSGRQFSNSRSEMNVSTLELGDSALYLCASTLGRRKETQYFGPGTRLLVL.

This clonotype has a count of ten or more. The gene calls are TRBV12-3 or TRBV12-4 and TRBJ1-2; D is perhaps TRBD1 (6 bases). Trimming took off 5 bases at V and 0 bases at J, with 13 bases between the two ends. The CDR3 length is 15 residues. The CDR3 loop reads CASSPQGTANYGYTF. CDR3 bases: TGTGCCAGCAGTCCCCAGGGGACGGCTAACTATGGCTACACCTTC.

The chain couples TRBV5-6 to TRBJ1-2; D gene uncertain. There are 11 residues in the CDR3. Germline values: CDR1 SGHDT, CDR2 YYEEEE. Deletions cut 2 bases from V and 6 bases from J, with 5 bases between. CDR3 DNA sequence: TGTGCCAGCAGCTTTTCTAATGGCTACACCTTC. It translates to CASSFSNGYTF.

In DNA form, the CDR3 reads TGTGCCAGCAGTTTCTCGTTTCGGGGGACAGGGTACGAAAAACTGTTTTTT. It yields the protein CASSFSFRGTGYEKLFF. The rearrangement joins TRBV12-3 or TRBV12-4 to TRBJ1-4; 9 nucleotides agree with TRBD1. Trimming at V came to 3 bases and at J to 8 bases, leaving 13 bases not matched to a gene. The CDR3 spans 17 residues.

This clonotype was counted at least ten times. The chain has TRBV24-1 and TRBJ2-1; TRBD2 matches 10 bases. Germline V CDR1 and CDR2: KGHDR, SFDVKD. The ends lost 3 bases at V and 0 bases at J; junction bases unmatched: 1. CDR3 length: 16 amino acids. CDR3 bases: TGTGCCACCAGTGATCCTAGCGGGAGCTCCTACAATGAGCAGTTCTTC. Translation gives CATSDPSGSSYNEQFF.

The table lists this clonotype with many counts. J is TRBJ2-7 and V is TRBV20-1; TRBD1 might be the D (6 bases). CDR3 length: 13 amino acids. Trimming removed 3 bases at V and 7 bases at J, with 16 bases between. Germline CDR1 reads DFQATT; CDR2 reads SNEGSKA (reference sequence). Here the CDR3 DNA reads TGCAGTGCTAGTAAGGCAGGGGCGAGGGAGCAGTACTTC. Its protein is CSASKAGAREQYF.

V usage is TRBV29-1 and J usage is TRBJ2-2; D possibly uses TRBD1 or TRBD2 (5 bases each). The CDR3 contains 12 residues. Germline V gene lookup returns CDR1 SQVTM and CDR2 ANQGSEA. V lost 6 bases and J lost 5, with 10 bases in between. The CDR3 loop is CSVPEGTGELFF. CDR3 sequence (DNA): TGCAGCGTCCCTGAGGGGACCGGGGAGCTGTTTTTT.

In its sample, this clonotype was seen a few times. V and J are TRBV5-1 and TRBJ2-7, with 8 nucleotides matching TRBD2. The CDR3 is 14 residues long. V lost 1 base and J lost 6; bases outside the gene matches: 6. Germline CDR1 reads SGHRS; CDR2 reads YFSETQ. CDR3 amino acids: CASSLNSGVVEQYF. DNA for the CDR3: TGCGCCAGCAGCTTGAATAGCGGGGTGGTCGAGCAGTACTTC.

In this sample, this clonotype turned up a few times. The chain recombines TRBV18 with TRBJ2-3; D not certain. The CDR3 is 14 residues long. Trimming removed 3 bases at V and 5 bases at J, with 12 bases between. Germline CDR1 and CDR2: KGHSH and LQKENI. Written as DNA, the CDR3 is TGTGCCAGCTCACCTTCTAATCGCGGAGATACGCAGTATTTT. This encodes CASSPSNRGDTQYF. The whole variable domain, remainder taken from reference TRBV18 and TRBJ2-3, is NAGVMQNPRHLVRRRGQEARLRCSPMKGHSHVYWYRQLPEEGLKFMVYLQKENIIDESGMPKERFSAEFPKEGPSILRIQQVVRGDSAAYFCASSPSNRGDTQYFGPGTRLTVL.

This clonotype has a handful of counts. This sequence joins TRBV7-2 and TRBJ2-7; 9 bases agree with TRBD1. J gave up 4 bases and V 8 bases, and 21 bases lay outside the gene matches. CDR1 and CDR2 from the germline V gene are SGHTA and FQGNSA. CDR3 length: 18 amino acids. DNA of the CDR3: TGTGCCAGCGGCCCCGAGCTATATCGGGACAGGGTAATATACGAGCAGTACTTC. Encoded protein: CASGPELYRDRVIYEQYF.

This clonotype was seen ten or more times. This sequence joins TRBV25-1 and TRBJ2-1; TRBD1 might be the D (7 bases). Germline V lookup: CDR1 MGHDK, CDR2 SYGVNS. CDR3 length equals 17 residues. Trimming pared 6 bases from V and 8 bases from J, leaving 26 bases between. This chain's CDR3 is CASREGMGDRQGDEQFF. For the CDR3, the DNA is TGTGCCAGCAGGGAGGGGATGGGGGACAGACAAGGTGATGAGCAGTTCTTC.

This clonotype was counted only a few times. The rearrangement uses TRBV18 and TRBJ2-3; 8 bases match TRBD2. Losses at the gene ends were 6 bases for V and 0 bases for J; bases not matched to a gene: 17. CDR1 and CDR2 (germline): KGHSH, LQKENI. This CDR3 spans 19 amino acids. In nucleotides, the CDR3 is TGTGCCAGCTCGCATAGCTACAGCGGGGGAGCTCCTAGCACAGATACGCAGTATTTT. This codes for CASSHSYSGGAPSTDTQYF.

This rearrangement joins TRBV7-2 to TRBJ1-5; maybe TRBD1 (5 bases). The CDR3 loop spans 16 amino acids. CDR1 and CDR2 (germline): SGHTA, FQGNSA. V was shortened by 0 bases and J by 3 bases, with 12 bases between the two germline ends. The CDR3 sequence: CASSLAPGGNNQPQHF. The CDR3, as DNA: TGTGCCAGCAGCTTAGCCCCGGGGGGAAACAATCAGCCCCAGCATTTT.

J is TRBJ2-7 and V is TRBV4-2, with 9 bases matching TRBD1. The trim removed 4 bases at V and 3 bases at J, leaving 10 bases unmatched. The CDR3 contains 16 residues. CDR1 and CDR2 from the germline V gene are LGHNA and YNFKEQ. CDR3 nucleotides: TGTGCCAGCAGCCCACAACAGGGGGCGATCAACTACGAGCAGTACTTC. Protein: CASSPQQGAINYEQYF.

This clonotype was found a few times. The J gene is TRBJ2-5, the V gene TRBV6-2 or TRBV6-3; a weak D match, TRBD2 (6 bases). The CDR3 consists of 13 residues. CDR1 is MNHEY and CDR2 is SVGEGT in the germline V gene. The V end was cut by 6 bases, the J end by 7 bases, with 15 bases between. The CDR3 nucleotides read TGTGCCAGCAGCCCCCAACTGGGGGGGACCCAGTACTTC. Residues: CASSPQLGGTQYF.

The rearrangement joins TRBV20-1 to TRBJ2-2; no clear D gene. Germline V gene lookup returns CDR1 DFQATT and CDR2 SNEGSKA (reference sequence). V lost 5 bases to trimming and J lost 8 bases, with 18 bases between them. This CDR3 region has 14 residues. The chain's CDR3 is CSAFRSTLGGELFF. The DNA of the CDR3 is TGCAGTGCTTTTAGGAGCACCCTGGGGGGGGAGCTGTTTTTT.

The V call is TRBV29-1, the J call TRBJ1-2, with unresolved D. Trimming shortened V by 4 bases and J by 2 bases, and 11 bases separated the two germline ends. The V gene's germline CDR1 is SQVTM and CDR2 ANQGSEA. CDR3 size: 13 residues. This CDR3 is CSVVPPANYGYTF. The DNA for the CDR3 is TGCAGCGTTGTGCCTCCCGCAAACTATGGCTACACCTTC.

At least ten counts were recorded for this clonotype. This chain links TRBV6-1 with TRBJ2-7, with D possibly being TRBD2 (6 bases). The V end was cut by 4 bases, the J end by 6 bases, with 10 bases between. The germline V gene encodes CDR1 MNHNS and CDR2 SASEGT. CDR3 length: 12 residues. DNA of the CDR3: TGTGCCAGCAGTGGATTACTAGCCGAGCAGTACTTC. This gives the protein CASSGLLAEQYF.

The genes are TRBV11-1 and TRBJ1-2, with D perhaps matching TRBD1 (6 bases). The CDR3 is 12 amino acids. Germline V gene data show CDR1 as SGHAT and CDR2 as FQDESV (reference sequence). V lost 3 bases to trimming and J lost 8 bases, with 10 bases between them. CDR3 bases: TGTGCCAGCAGCTTTCAGGGGCGCGGCTACACCTTC. This encodes CASSFQGRGYTF.

This clonotype was found many times. The chain uses TRBV24-1 and TRBJ2-1; D is perhaps TRBD1 or TRBD2 (5 bases each). Trimming pared 3 bases from V and 5 bases from J, leaving 16 bases between. Germline V gene lookup returns CDR1 KGHDR and CDR2 SFDVKD. The CDR3 runs 16 residues. CDR3 sequence reads: CATSDAGTLGHNEQFF. DNA of the CDR3: TGTGCCACCAGTGATGCCGGGACCCTGGGCCACAATGAGCAGTTCTTC.

The CDR3 loop reads CSARGDYVELFF. CDR3 sequence (DNA): TGCAGTGCGAGGGGGGATTACGTCGAACTGTTTTTT. The rearrangement uses TRBV20-1 and TRBJ1-4; D is perhaps TRBD1 (6 bases). Trimming cost V 6 bases and J 12 bases, with 17 bases left between them. The germline gives CDR1 DFQATT, CDR2 SNEGSKA (reference sequence). This CDR3 has 12 residues.

The rearrangement uses TRBV3-1 and TRBJ2-2; 7 nucleotides agree with TRBD2. Germline lookup yields CDR1 LGHDT and CDR2 YNNKEL (reference sequence). The CDR3 length is 15 residues. The J segment lost 5 bases and the V segment lost 2 bases, leaving 5 bases of the junction unmatched. The DNA of the CDR3 is TGTGCCAGCAGCCAAAGGCTGCGGGGGACCGGGGAGCTGTTTTTT. Protein product: CASSQRLRGTGELFF.

This clonotype was seen more than once but under ten times. J is TRBJ2-6 and V is TRBV9; D could derive from TRBD1 or TRBD2 (6 bases each). Looked up from germline, CDR1 is SGDLS and CDR2 is YYNGEE. This CDR3 has 20 residues. V shed 0 bases and J shed 0 bases, with 19 bases lying between them. CDR3 coding DNA: TGTGCCAGCAGCGTAGGAAATACGGGGGCGCTTCCCTCTGGGGCCAACGTCCTGACTTTC. Translation: CASSVGNTGALPSGANVLTF.

The chain links TRBV4-2 to TRBJ1-5; D uncertain. Trimming removed 0 bases at V and 7 bases at J, with 7 bases between. The CDR3 length is 13 residues. Germline V gene lookup returns CDR1 LGHNA and CDR2 YNFKEQ. The CDR3: CASSQEISQPQHF. CDR3 nucleotide sequence: TGTGCCAGCAGCCAAGAAATTTCCCAGCCCCAGCATTTT.